This entry lists 17 T cell receptor beta chains sequenced from one sample in a study of T cell responses to AZD1222 COVID-19 vaccine. The repertoire was sequenced with immunoSEQ multiplex PCR; TCRdb's copy has only in-frame clones and lacks some. Here the sample spans some 100,000 clones, 70% to 90% being singletons. Specimen: peripheral blood, collected on day 0 of AZD1222 vaccination. The receptor source for this set is an adult in good health.

V is TRBV15 and J is TRBJ2-1, with TRBD1 matching over 8 bases. Germline-derived CDR1 and CDR2 are LNHNV and YYDKDF (reference sequence). CDR3 length: 16 residues. With V trimmed by 1 base and J by 7 bases, 9 bases remained unmatched. CDR3 loop: CATSRVTGVGGNEQFF. The CDR3 coding sequence is TGTGCCACCAGCAGAGTGACAGGGGTAGGTGGGAATGAGCAGTTCTTC.

The V call is TRBV30, the J call TRBJ2-7; tentatively, D is TRBD2 (6 bases). The CDR3 is 14 amino acids. Trimming took 0 bases from V and 6 from J, leaving 15 bases between them. Germline V CDR1 and CDR2: GTSNPN, SVGIG (reference sequence). The CDR3 DNA is TGTGCCTGGAGTGTACGCGGGGATAGGGCCGAGCAGTACTTC. Translation: CAWSVRGDRAEQYF.

The sample holds a few counts of this clone. The chain combines TRBV5-1 with TRBJ2-7; 10 bases line up with TRBD1. CDR3 size: 15 residues. J gave up 3 bases and V 3 bases, and 6 bases lay outside the gene matches. Germline loops: CDR1 SGHRS, CDR2 YFSETQ. The CDR3 protein is CASSSFGTGVYEQYF. CDR3 nucleotide sequence: TGCGCCAGCAGCTCATTTGGGACAGGGGTCTACGAGCAGTACTTC. The variable domain in full, completed from reference TRBV5-1 and TRBJ2-7, reads KAGVTQTPRYLIKTRGQQVTLSCSPISGHRSVSWYQQTPGQGLQFLFEYFSETQRNKGNFPGRFSGRQFSNSRSEMNVSTLELGDSALYLCASSSFGTGVYEQYFGPGTRLTVT.

The gene calls are TRBV6-5 and TRBJ2-5; TRBD2 agrees at 12 bases. CDR3 length: 15 residues. The germline gives CDR1 MNHEY, CDR2 SVGAGI. J was trimmed by 3 bases and V by 5 bases; bases with no gene match: 4. The CDR3 nucleotides are TGTGCCAGCAGTCGAAGACTAGCGGGGGAAGAGACCCAGTACTTC. This encodes CASSRRLAGEETQYF.

This clone showed up just a few times. This chain links TRBV5-1 with TRBJ2-2; a weak D match, TRBD1 (5 bases). Per germline, CDR1 SGHRS and CDR2 YFSETQ. This CDR3 is 15 amino acids long. Trimming pared 4 bases from V and 3 bases from J, leaving 13 bases between. The DNA for the CDR3 is TGCGCCAGCAGCCCCACCGCAGGGTACACCGGGGAGCTGTTTTTT. Translating it yields CASSPTAGYTGELFF.

The V and J genes are TRBV20-1 and TRBJ2-2; D possibly uses TRBD1 or TRBD2 (6 bases each). V shed 3 bases and J shed 2 bases, with 13 bases lying between them. Germline CDR1 is DFQATT and CDR2 is SNEGSKA (reference sequence). The CDR3 runs to 15 residues. CDR3 DNA: TGCAGTGCTAGTACGGGGGCCCGAAACACCGGGGAGCTGTTTTTT. It specifies CSASTGARNTGELFF.

This chain links TRBV6-5 with TRBJ1-5; a possible D gene is TRBD1 (6 bases). V lost 2 bases to trimming and J lost 2 bases, with 10 bases between them. CDR3 length equals 15 residues. In germline, CDR1 is MNHEY, CDR2 SVGAGI. In DNA form, the CDR3 reads TGTGCCAGCAGTTACCTTGGGGGCGGCAATCAGCCCCAGCATTTT. It codes for CASSYLGGGNQPQHF.

V and J are TRBV6-5 and TRBJ1-6, with D perhaps TRBD1 (5 bases). This CDR3 spans 13 amino acids. V lost 10 bases and J 4 bases, leaving 11 bases between the germline ends. Germline V CDR1 and CDR2: MNHEY, SVGAGI. CDR3 sequence (DNA): TGTGCCACGAAACAGGTTTATAATTCACCCCTCCACTTT. Protein: CATKQVYNSPLHF.

The J gene is TRBJ1-1, the V gene TRBV27; tentative D call: TRBD1 (6 bases). With 5 bases removed from V and 0 bases from J, the gap between germline ends came to 10 bases. The CDR3 has 14 residues. The germline CDR1 and CDR2 sequences are MNHEY and SMNVEV (reference sequence). CDR3 DNA: TGTGCCAGCAGTAGGGGGACTTTGAACACTGAAGCTTTCTTT. It specifies CASSRGTLNTEAFF.

This clone showed up just once. The chain carries TRBV6-5 and TRBJ1-2; 7 bases are shared with TRBD1. The J segment lost 2 bases and the V segment lost 7 bases, leaving 1 base of the junction unmatched. The CDR3 loop spans 12 amino acids. Germline assignment: CDR1 MNHEY and CDR2 SVGAGI. The CDR3 loop reads CASNRGNYGYTF. CDR3 bases: TGTGCCAGCAACAGGGGCAACTATGGCTACACCTTC.

The genes are TRBV3-1 (or the pseudogene TRBV3-2) and TRBJ2-5, with a tentative D call TRBD1 (6 bases). Trimming took off 0 bases at V and 5 bases at J, with 19 bases between the two ends. CDR1 is LGHDT and CDR2 is YNNKEL in the germline V gene (reference sequence). The CDR3 has 17 amino acids. CDR3 region: CASSQDFGSGVLETQYF. In DNA form, the CDR3 reads TGTGCCAGCAGCCAAGATTTTGGGTCAGGGGTCCTGGAGACCCAGTACTTC.

This clone has a single count. The V call is TRBV7-2, the J call TRBJ2-5, with TRBD2 as a possible D gene (6 bases). Germline V lookup: CDR1 SGHTA, CDR2 FQGNSA. This CDR3 has 14 residues. Trimming removed 5 bases from V and 5 bases from J, with 15 bases in between. The CDR3: CASSKDGAGETQYF. The CDR3 bases are TGTGCCAGCAGCAAGGACGGGGCGGGGGAGACCCAGTACTTC. The full variable domain, its missing parts supplied by reference TRBV7-2 and TRBJ2-5, is GAGVSQSPSNKVTEKGKDVELRCDPISGHTALYWYRQSLGQGLEFLIYFQGNSAPDKSGLPSDRFSAERTGGSVSTLTIQRTQQEDSAVYLCASSKDGAGETQYFGPGTRLLVL.

The chain has TRBV5-1 and TRBJ1-6; 7 bases match TRBD1. CDR3 length equals 15 residues. Germline trimming cut 6 bases from V and 5 bases from J; bases unmatched to any gene: 8. The germline V gene has CDR1 SGHRS and CDR2 YFSETQ. The CDR3 is CASTRQGGHNSPLHF. As DNA, the CDR3 is TGCGCCAGCACTAGACAGGGCGGTCATAATTCACCCCTCCACTTT.

The rearrangement links TRBV5-6 to TRBJ2-7; weak D call: TRBD2 (5 bases). Germline V CDR1 and CDR2: SGHDT, YYEEEE. The CDR3 runs to 13 residues. The V and J ends lost 2 bases and 4 bases respectively, with 10 bases between them. CDR3 bases: TGTGCCAGCAGCTTTGGGAGTGGTTACGAGCAGTACTTC. Translated: CASSFGSGYEQYF.

This chain uses TRBV19 with TRBJ2-5, with D possibly being TRBD1 or TRBD2 (5 bases each). The germline gives CDR1 LNHDA, CDR2 SQIVND (reference sequence). The CDR3 covers 14 residues. V was clipped by 5 bases and J by 5 bases, with 15 bases between them. CDR3 sequence: CASSPGRRGETQYF. DNA for the CDR3: TGTGCCAGTAGTCCGGGACGGCGCGGCGAGACCCAGTACTTC.

CDR3 nucleotides: TGTGCCAGCAGCGCCAGAGGGACTAGCGGGAGGGAGACCCAGTACTTC. Encoded protein: CASSARGTSGRETQYF. This chain links TRBV9 with TRBJ2-5; TRBD2 matches 15 bases. Per germline, CDR1 SGDLS and CDR2 YYNGEE. The CDR3 length is 16 residues. The V and J ends lost 3 bases and 5 bases, in that order; junction bases with no gene match: 5.

This chain uses TRBV4-3 with TRBJ2-2; unclear D gene. There are 16 residues in the CDR3. V was trimmed by 4 bases and J by 4 bases, leaving 16 bases between them. CDR1 and CDR2 from the germline V gene are LGHNA and YSLEER. Written as DNA, the CDR3 is TGCGCCAGCAGCCCCGGTGATGGGTGGGGCACCGGGGAGCTGTTTTTT. As protein: CASSPGDGWGTGELFF.